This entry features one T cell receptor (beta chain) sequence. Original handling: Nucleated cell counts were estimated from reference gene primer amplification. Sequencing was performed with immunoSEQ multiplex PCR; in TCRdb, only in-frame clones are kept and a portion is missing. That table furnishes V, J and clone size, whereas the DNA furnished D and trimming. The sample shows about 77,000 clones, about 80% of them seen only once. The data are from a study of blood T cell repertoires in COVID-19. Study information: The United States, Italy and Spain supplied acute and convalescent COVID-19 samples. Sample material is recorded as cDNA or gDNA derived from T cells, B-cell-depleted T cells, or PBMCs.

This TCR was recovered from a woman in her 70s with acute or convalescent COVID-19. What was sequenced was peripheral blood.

The CDR3 is CASNLAGDPYNEQFF. CDR3 bases: TGTGCCAGCAATCTCGCGGGGGACCCTTACAATGAGCAGTTCTTC. The chain couples TRBV9 to TRBJ2-1; 7 nucleotides line up with TRBD2. CDR3 length equals 15 residues. V was pared by 6 bases and J by 4 bases, with 10 bases of the junction left unmatched. The germline V gene has CDR1 SGDLS and CDR2 YYNGEE.